The next 4 T cell receptor beta chains were all read from a single sample in a study of CD8+ T cells in alopecia areata. Extracted RNA was reverse transcribed, and the resulting cDNA served as sequencing template. Sequencing used immunoSEQ multiplex PCR; TCRdb keeps in-frame clones, though not all of them. The repertoire holds fewer than 250,000 clones, 35% to 40% seen once, with roughly 0.5% in the top ten. The sample's treatment: oral pan-JAK inhibitor, 5-10 mg twice daily. The sample consisted of CD4+ T cells sorted from blood, taken around week 30, from a patient treated with tofacitinib. The receptor set was obtained from a human donor with alopecia areata.

This clone was observed a few times. V is TRBV7-6 and J is TRBJ1-1; tentatively, D is TRBD1 (6 bases). From germline, CDR1 is SGHVS and CDR2 FNYEAQ. CDR3 length equals 13 residues. Trimming took off 5 bases at V and 7 bases at J, with 14 bases between the two ends. CDR3 sequence: CASSPRGGGEAFF. Here the CDR3 DNA reads TGTGCCAGCAGCCCCAGGGGAGGCGGTGAAGCTTTCTTT. Full variable domain (rest looked up from reference TRBV7-6 and TRBJ1-1): GAGVSQSPRYKVTKRGQDVALRCDPISGHVSLYWYRQALGQGPEFLTYFNYEAQQDKSGLPNDRFSAERPEGSISTLTIQRTEQRDSAMYRCASSPRGGGEAFFGQGTRLTVV.

The CDR3 coding sequence is TGTGCCAGCAGCTCATTTGGGGGTGGGTTGAACACTGAAGCTTTCTTT. Translated: CASSSFGGGLNTEAFF. The rearrangement uses TRBV7-9 and TRBJ1-1; tentatively, D is TRBD1 (5 bases). The CDR3 runs to 16 residues. Germline CDR1 reads SEHNR; CDR2 reads FQNEAQ (reference sequence). V lost 4 bases and J lost 0, with 15 bases in between.

The chain combines TRBV6-5 with TRBJ2-5; no clear D gene. With 8 bases removed from V and 3 bases from J, the gap between germline ends came to 10 bases. This CDR3 is built from 12 residues. Germline CDR1 reads MNHEY; CDR2 reads SVGAGI. CDR3 bases: TGTGCCAGCTATGACACCAAAGAGACCCAGTACTTC. As protein: CASYDTKETQYF.

The chain links TRBV5-6 to TRBJ2-3; a weak D match, TRBD2 (5 bases). Trimming took off 2 bases at V and 5 bases at J, with 15 bases between the two ends. The CDR3 length is 15 residues. The germline V gene has CDR1 SGHDT and CDR2 YYEEEE. This chain's CDR3 is CASSFEGHLGDTQYF. DNA for the CDR3: TGTGCCAGCAGCTTTGAGGGCCATCTGGGAGATACGCAGTATTTT.